This T cell receptor beta chain was profiled in a study of T cells after posttransplantation cyclophosphamide. Whole-study findings and limits: Tissue-infiltrating T cells from skin or gut overlapped little with blood T cells. Later post-transplant blood repertoires were often dominated by donor CD8+ memory clones.

As regards this clone: Antigen unknown.

A marrow graft followed busulfan-fludarabine conditioning, with cyclophosphamide on days +3 and +4. This table comes from immunoSEQ multiplex PCR, and its TCRdb copy is limited to in-frame clones, with some not included. The data hold several thousand clones, with around 80% observed a single time. V lost 3 bases, J lost 4 bases, and 9 bases lay in between. This CDR3 is built from 13 residues. Germline CDR1 SGHVS, CDR2 FNYEAQ. The sample here was CD4+ T cells sorted from blood, taken approximately 38 weeks after a stem cell transplant with posttransplant cyclophosphamide. This TCR came from a young adult male patient who received an allogeneic stem cell transplant from a related donor, was CMV-positive, and had no GVHD. Among the T cells, some may be from the graft donor. This chain joins TRBV7-6 and TRBJ1-2; no reliable D call. The CDR3: CASSLAGSYGYTF. The DNA for the CDR3 is TGTGCCAGCAGCTTGGCAGGCTCCTATGGCTACACCTTC.